Shown below are 15 T cell receptor beta chains from a single sample sequenced in a study of shared clonotypes between healthy human individuals. Repertoires were generated with immunoSEQ multiplex PCR, while TCRdb's copy carries only in-frame clones and drops some. The data show over 950,000 clones, with 77% seen just once and over 0.8% held by the top ten. Sequencing was done on a sample of memory CD4+ T cells from PBMCs. Subset denoted: CD45RA-negative fraction. The receptors derive from a man between 18 and 35 years old in good health. Some clones in this sample may be carry-over from other donors' samples.

The J gene is TRBJ2-1, the V gene TRBV5-6; the D is unclear. V gave up 6 bases and J gave up 10 bases, with 20 bases separating them. The CDR3 sequence is 14 residues long. Per germline, CDR1 SGHDT and CDR2 YYEEEE. CDR3 sequence (DNA): TGTGCCAGCACCTCTGATCTCCGCGACGGGGAGCAGTTCTTC. Translation gives CASTSDLRDGEQFF.

The chain joins TRBV5-8 to TRBJ1-1; D call uncertain. This CDR3 contains 14 residues. Trimming cost V 4 bases and J 0 bases, with 10 bases left between them. CDR1 is SGHTS, CDR2 YDEGEE, per germline. The CDR3 reads CASSPNRMNTEAFF. The CDR3 DNA reads TGTGCCAGCAGCCCCAATAGAATGAACACTGAAGCTTTCTTT.

For this clone: Other DNA sequences from this sample encode an identical CDR3 as well. The rearrangement links TRBV6-6 to TRBJ2-3; 11 positions agree with TRBD2. V was pared by 5 bases and J by 2 bases, with 3 bases of the junction left unmatched. This CDR3 has 15 amino acids. Germline CDR1 is MNHNY and CDR2 is SVGAGI (reference sequence). CDR3 loop: CASSRTSGFTDTQYF. The CDR3 bases are TGTGCCAGCAGTCGGACTAGCGGGTTCACAGATACGCAGTATTTT.

This chain links TRBV2 with TRBJ2-7, with 10 nucleotides matching TRBD1. CDR1 is SNHLY, CDR2 FYNNEI, per germline. V lost 8 bases, J lost 6 bases, and 7 bases stayed unmatched. The CDR3 runs 13 residues. As DNA, the CDR3 is TGTGCCAGCGAACCGGGACAGGGGTCCGAGCAGTACTTC. Protein: CASEPGQGSEQYF.

The rearrangement uses TRBV6-5 and TRBJ1-1; no reliable D call. Trimming pared 0 bases from V and 8 bases from J, leaving 10 bases between. CDR1 MNHEY and CDR2 SVGAGI come from the germline V gene. CDR3 size: 13 residues. CDR3 nucleotides: TGTGCCAGCAGTTACTCTTTTCTTGAGGAAGCTTTCTTT. Protein sequence: CASSYSFLEEAFF.

This clone was seen a handful of times. V usage is TRBV7-3 and J usage is TRBJ2-3; D is undetermined. Germline CDR1 is SGHTA and CDR2 is FQGTGA. The V end was cut by 1 base, the J end by 0 bases, with 11 bases between. The CDR3 spans 16 residues. CDR3 DNA: TGTGCCAGCAGCTTAATGGGGAAGGCTAGCACAGATACGCAGTATTTT. Translation: CASSLMGKASTDTQYF.

CDR3 DNA sequence: TGCGCCAGCAGCCCGGGGCCCATGGGGACAACAGATACGCAGTATTTT. Translating gives CASSPGPMGTTDTQYF. This rearrangement joins TRBV5-1 to TRBJ2-3, with a tentative D call TRBD1 (6 bases). This CDR3 has 16 amino acids. Germline CDR1 is SGHRS and CDR2 is YFSETQ. V gave up 4 bases and J gave up 3 bases, with 18 bases separating them. The full variable domain, rest sourced from reference TRBV5-1 and TRBJ2-3, is KAGVTQTPRYLIKTRGQQVTLSCSPISGHRSVSWYQQTPGQGLQFLFEYFSETQRNKGNFPGRFSGRQFSNSRSEMNVSTLELGDSALYLCASSPGPMGTTDTQYFGPGTRLTVL.

V and J are TRBV7-2 and TRBJ2-7, with 9 bases that match TRBD2. The junction had 10 bases not matched to a gene; V was cut back by 2 bases and J by 5 bases. The CDR3 is 16 residues long. Germline assignment: CDR1 SGHTA and CDR2 FQGNSA. This chain's CDR3 is CASSLLPSGTWDEQYF. The CDR3 DNA reads as TGTGCCAGCAGCTTACTCCCTAGCGGGACGTGGGACGAGCAGTACTTC.

The sample holds a few counts of this clone. This rearrangement joins TRBV7-2 to TRBJ2-7, with D possibly TRBD1 on 6 matching bases. CDR1 is SGHTA and CDR2 is FQGNSA in the germline V gene. The V gene lost 0 bases and the J gene lost 3 bases, with 9 bases spanning the gap. The CDR3 runs to 14 residues. This CDR3 is CASSLARGYYEQYF. CDR3 DNA sequence: TGTGCCAGCAGCTTAGCTAGGGGGTACTACGAGCAGTACTTC.

The chain is built from TRBV5-6 and TRBJ2-7; 9 nucleotides line up with TRBD2. This CDR3 spans 15 amino acids. After removal of 0 bases from V and 4 bases from J, the junction contained 5 bases not matched to a gene. Germline lookup yields CDR1 SGHDT and CDR2 YYEEEE. The CDR3 reads CASSLVGLASYEQYF. DNA of the CDR3: TGTGCCAGCAGCTTGGTAGGACTAGCGTCATACGAGCAGTACTTC.

The chain has TRBV4-3 and TRBJ1-2; no firm D call. V was shortened by 1 base and J by 0 bases, with 9 bases between the two germline ends. This CDR3 comprises 15 residues. The germline V gene encodes CDR1 LGHNA and CDR2 YSLEER. The CDR3 reads CASSQGRRANYGYTF. The DNA for the CDR3 is TGCGCCAGCAGCCAAGGCAGGAGAGCTAACTATGGCTACACCTTC.

The chain employs TRBV28 and TRBJ2-2; the D gene is possibly TRBD2 (6 bases). Trimming cost V 3 bases and J 4 bases, with 12 bases left between them. In germline, CDR1 is MDHEN, CDR2 SYDVKM. The CDR3 length is 15 residues. The CDR3: CASSFSGLTTGELFF. CDR3 in DNA: TGTGCCAGCAGTTTTTCGGGACTCACCACCGGGGAGCTGTTTTTT.

This clone was detected only a few times. The chain carries TRBV5-1 and TRBJ1-3; D is perhaps TRBD1 (5 bases). The CDR3 spans 14 residues. Germline CDR1 SGHRS, CDR2 YFSETQ. Trimming took off 4 bases at V and 0 bases at J, with 8 bases between the two ends. CDR3 region: CASSRDGSGNTIYF. The CDR3, as DNA: TGCGCCAGCAGCCGGGACGGCTCTGGAAACACCATATATTTT.

This clone appeared once. V gene TRBV5-4 combines with J gene TRBJ1-2; D ambiguous. Trimming took off 6 bases at V and 3 bases at J, with 12 bases between the two ends. The CDR3 covers 13 residues. Per germline, CDR1 SGHNT and CDR2 YYREEE (reference sequence). For the CDR3, the DNA is TGTGCCAGCATGGGTAGGTTGGACTATGGCTACACCTTC. Translation gives CASMGRLDYGYTF.

The CDR3: CASTSPRLAHTQYF. CDR3 bases: TGTGCCAGCACCTCACCCCGACTAGCGCATACGCAGTATTTT. The chain recombines TRBV6-6 with TRBJ2-3; 8 bases fit TRBD2. The junction had 10 bases not matched to a gene; V was cut back by 7 bases and J by 7 bases. There are 14 residues in the CDR3. Looked up from germline, CDR1 is MNHNY and CDR2 is SVGAGI (reference sequence).